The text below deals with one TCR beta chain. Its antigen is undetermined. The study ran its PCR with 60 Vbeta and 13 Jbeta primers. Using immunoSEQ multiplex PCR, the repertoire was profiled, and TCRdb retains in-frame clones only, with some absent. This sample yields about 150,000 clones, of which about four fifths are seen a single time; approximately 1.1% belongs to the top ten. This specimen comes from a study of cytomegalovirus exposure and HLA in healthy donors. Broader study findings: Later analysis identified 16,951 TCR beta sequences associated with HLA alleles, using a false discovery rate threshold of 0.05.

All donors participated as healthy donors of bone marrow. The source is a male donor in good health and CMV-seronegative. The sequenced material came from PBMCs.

The CDR3 loop reads CASSLAGPGQGHEQYF. The CDR3 DNA sequence: TGTGCCAGCAGCTTAGCGGGCCCGGGACAGGGCCACGAGCAGTACTTC. This chain links TRBV11-3 with TRBJ2-7; the match to TRBD1 covers 9 bases. The CDR3 covers 16 residues. Looked up from germline, CDR1 is SGHNT and CDR2 is YENEEA. With 1 base clipped from V and 5 bases from J, the junction kept 9 bases outside the gene matches.